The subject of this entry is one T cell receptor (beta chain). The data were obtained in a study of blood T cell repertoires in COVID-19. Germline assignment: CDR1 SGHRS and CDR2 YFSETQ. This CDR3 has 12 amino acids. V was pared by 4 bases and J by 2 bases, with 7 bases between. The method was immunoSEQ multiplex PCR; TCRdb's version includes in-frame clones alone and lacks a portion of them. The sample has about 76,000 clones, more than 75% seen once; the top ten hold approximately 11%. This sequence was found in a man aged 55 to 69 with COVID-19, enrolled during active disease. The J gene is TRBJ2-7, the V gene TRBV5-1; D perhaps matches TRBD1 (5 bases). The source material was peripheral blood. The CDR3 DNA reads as TGCGCCAGCAGCGAGGACACCTACGAGCAGTACTTC. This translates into CASSEDTYEQYF. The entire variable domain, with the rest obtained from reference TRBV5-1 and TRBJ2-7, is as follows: KAGVTQTPRYLIKTRGQQVTLSCSPISGHRSVSWYQQTPGQGLQFLFEYFSETQRNKGNFPGRFSGRQFSNSRSEMNVSTLELGDSALYLCASSEDTYEQYFGPGTRLTVT.